These T cell receptor beta chains were read from a single sample in a study of T cell responses to AZD1222 COVID-19 vaccine. The repertoire was sequenced with immunoSEQ multiplex PCR; TCRdb's copy has only in-frame clones and lacks some. The sample holds over 150,000 clones, about 92% seen once. This specimen consisted of peripheral blood, obtained on day 0 of AZD1222 vaccination. The origin of the receptors is an adult in good health. CDR3s leave out the opening cysteine and the closing phenylalanine or tryptophan. Fields, in order: V gene, clone size, J gene, CDR3 protein. Rows give clone size only sometimes, using once, few, many, or a class for an expanded clone.

TRBV6-2/TRBV6-3	NA	TRBJ1-2	ASSYPPTDINYGYT
TRBV7-2	NA	TRBJ1-1	ASSPAGHEAF
TRBV5-5	NA	TRBJ1-1	ASSLGLAQAF
TRBV18	NA	TRBJ1-1	ASSPSTGGDTEAF
TRBV6-1	once	TRBJ1-5	ASSERTDNQPQH
TRBV19	NA	TRBJ1-5	ASIFEHSNQPQH
TRBV9	once	TRBJ1-2	ASSETGVKNGYT
TRBV27	NA	TRBJ1-1	ASLGGTEAF
TRBV19	NA	TRBJ1-1	ASSFLALTEAF
TRBV18	NA	TRBJ1-4	ASSPVKSEKLF
TRBV5-4	NA	TRBJ2-1	ASNHGSNEQF
TRBV18	few	TRBJ2-1	ASSPLRDIGEQF
TRBV5-1	NA	TRBJ2-2	ASSLGLAGSTGELF
TRBV5-1	NA	TRBJ2-2	ASSESRPNTGELF
TRBV5-1	NA	TRBJ2-1	ASSPRTSGSFNEQF
TRBV7-8	NA	TRBJ2-2	ASSRPRTDNTGELF
TRBV4-3	NA	TRBJ2-2	ASSPSPGNTGELF
TRBV11-2	NA	TRBJ2-1	ASSLKTSGRDEQF
TRBV28	NA	TRBJ1-4	ASIPGRDEKLF